This T cell receptor (beta chain) is drawn from a study of T cell repertoires in cytomegalovirus infection. Study information: Both a matching HLA type and CMV infection were indicated by public TCR beta signatures. Findings and caveats of the study: Identification of carriers of CMV plus the relevant HLA was achieved through cumulative public TCR beta family frequency. The response measured ex vivo was dominated by TCR beta clonotypes (HLA-C-restricted and CMV-specific).

This clonotype was counted ten times or more. Its antigen is unknown. TCRdb re-called the reads with MiXCR, one entry per CDR3 protein. The sample consists of 65,000 to 95,000 distinct CDR3 sequences, around 3.5% of them appearing once. V lost 3 bases to trimming and J lost 1 base, with 6 bases between them. The CDR3 sequence is 13 residues long. CDR1 and CDR2 from the germline V gene are KGHSH and LQKENI. The chain links TRBV18 to TRBJ2-5; D uncertain. The sequenced sample was PBMCs. The receptor comes from a human donor in good health (CMV status not recorded). Some clones in this sample may be carry-over from other donors' samples. The CDR3, as DNA: TGTGCCAGCTCACCCAATCCCCAAGAGACCCAGTACTTC. The encoded protein is CASSPNPQETQYF.